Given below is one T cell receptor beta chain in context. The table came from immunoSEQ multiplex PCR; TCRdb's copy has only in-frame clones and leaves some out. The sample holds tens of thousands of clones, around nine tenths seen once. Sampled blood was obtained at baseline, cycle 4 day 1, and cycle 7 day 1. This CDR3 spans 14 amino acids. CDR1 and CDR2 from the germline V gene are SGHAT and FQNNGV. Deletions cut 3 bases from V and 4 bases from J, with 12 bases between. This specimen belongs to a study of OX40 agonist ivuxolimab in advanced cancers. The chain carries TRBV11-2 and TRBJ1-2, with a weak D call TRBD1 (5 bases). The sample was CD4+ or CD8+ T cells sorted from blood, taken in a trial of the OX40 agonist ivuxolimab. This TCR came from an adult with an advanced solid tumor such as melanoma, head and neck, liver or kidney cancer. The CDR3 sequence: CASSLVAGPYGYTF. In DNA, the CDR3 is TGTGCCAGCAGCTTGGTAGCAGGGCCCTATGGCTACACCTTC.